What follows are 5 T cell receptor beta chains derived from one specimen sequenced in a study of T cell responses to AZD1222 COVID-19 vaccine. Measured with immunoSEQ multiplex PCR; TCRdb has only the in-frame clones, and not every one. The sample lists 90,000 to 120,000 clones, more than 70% occurring once. The starting material was peripheral blood, obtained on day 0 of AZD1222 vaccination. These receptors were taken from an adult in good health.

CDR3 loop: CASSTRMQETQYF. The CDR3 nucleotides are TGTGCCAGCAGCACGAGAATGCAAGAGACCCAGTACTTC. The chain links TRBV7-2 to TRBJ2-5; D unresolved. The CDR3 spans 13 residues. Per the germline V gene, CDR1 is SGHTA and CDR2 is FQGNSA. V lost 5 bases and J lost 2, with 9 bases in between.

This rearrangement joins TRBV7-2 to TRBJ2-4; 8 positions match TRBD1. Germline V CDR1 and CDR2: SGHTA, FQGNSA. Unmatched junction bases numbered 9, after V lost 5 bases and J lost 6 bases. CDR3 length: 15 residues. The CDR3 is CASSPQGQGTNIQYF. The CDR3, as DNA: TGTGCCAGCAGCCCGCAAGGACAGGGTACAAACATTCAGTACTTC.

The chain employs TRBV11-2 and TRBJ2-5, with D maybe TRBD2 (6 bases). The CDR3 consists of 15 residues. V was shortened by 6 bases and J by 1 base, with 15 bases between the two germline ends. Germline V lookup: CDR1 SGHAT, CDR2 FQNNGV. CDR3 DNA sequence: TGTGCCAGCAGGCGACCTGGACTATTCCAAGAGACCCAGTACTTC. Translating gives CASRRPGLFQETQYF. Looking up the rest from reference TRBV11-2 and TRBJ2-5 gives the full variable domain: EAGVAQSPRYKIIEKRQSVAFWCNPISGHATLYWYQQILGQGPKLLIQFQNNGVVDDSQLPKDRFSAERLKGVDSTLKIQPAKLEDSAVYLCASRRPGLFQETQYFGPGTRLLVL.

This rearrangement joins TRBV21-1 to TRBJ2-7. TRBV21-1 is reported as a pseudogene. The CDR3 covers 11 residues. CDR3 residues: CASSTSYEQYF. In DNA, the CDR3 is TGTGCCAGCAGCACCTCCTACGAGCAGTACTTC.

This clone has a handful of counts. The chain links TRBV25-1 to TRBJ1-3, with D hard to call. Between the trimmed V and J ends, which lost 6 bases and 0 bases, there was a span of 9 bases. Germline CDR1 and CDR2: MGHDK and SYGVNS. The CDR3 is 14 residues long. The CDR3 reads CASRSASSGNTIYF. Here the CDR3 DNA reads TGTGCCAGCAGGTCGGCCAGCTCTGGAAACACCATATATTTT.